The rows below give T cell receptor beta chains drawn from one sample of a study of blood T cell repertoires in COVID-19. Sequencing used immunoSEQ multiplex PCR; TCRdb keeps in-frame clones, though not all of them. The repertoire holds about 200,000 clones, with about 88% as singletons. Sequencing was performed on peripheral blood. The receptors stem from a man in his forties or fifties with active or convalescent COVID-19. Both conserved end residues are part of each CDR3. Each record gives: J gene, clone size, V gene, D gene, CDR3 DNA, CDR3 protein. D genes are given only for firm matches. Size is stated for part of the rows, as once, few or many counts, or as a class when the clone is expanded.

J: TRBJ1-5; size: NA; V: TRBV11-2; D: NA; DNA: TGTGCCAGCAGCGCCTACAATCAGCCCCAGCATTTT; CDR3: CASSAYNQPQHF
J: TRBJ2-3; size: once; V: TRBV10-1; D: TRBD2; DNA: TGCGCCAGCAGCGCGGGGACTAGCGGGGGGGCCTTGGCAGATACGCAGTATTTT; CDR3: CASSAGTSGGALADTQYF
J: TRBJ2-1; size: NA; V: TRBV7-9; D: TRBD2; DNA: TGTGCCAGCAGCTCGACTAGCGGGGCTGCCTACAATGAGCAGTTCTTC; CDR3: CASSSTSGAAYNEQFF
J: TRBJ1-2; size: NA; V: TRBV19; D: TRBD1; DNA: TGTGCCAGTGCCCCCGGGACAGGGGGCTCGTATGGCTACACCTTC; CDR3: CASAPGTGGSYGYTF
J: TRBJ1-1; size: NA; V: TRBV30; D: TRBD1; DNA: TGTGCCTGGACTGACAGGGCGGTCCCTGAAGCTTTCTTT; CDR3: CAWTDRAVPEAFF
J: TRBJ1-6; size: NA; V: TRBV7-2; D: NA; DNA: TGTGCCAGCAGTTCACCCAGGGGTTCCTCCTATAATTCACCCCTCCACTTT; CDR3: CASSSPRGSSYNSPLHF
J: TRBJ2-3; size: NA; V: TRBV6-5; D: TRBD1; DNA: TGTGCCACGGGACAGTACACAGATACGCAGTATTTT; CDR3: CATGQYTDTQYF
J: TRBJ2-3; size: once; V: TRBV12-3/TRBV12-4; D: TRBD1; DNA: TGTGCCAGCAGGCAGGGGGGCACAGATACGCAGTATTTT; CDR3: CASRQGGTDTQYF
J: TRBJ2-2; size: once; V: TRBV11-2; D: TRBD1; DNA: TGTGCCAGCACCTCCTCCTCAGGGGGCAGGGGCACCGGGGAGCTGTTTTTT; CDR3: CASTSSSGGRGTGELFF
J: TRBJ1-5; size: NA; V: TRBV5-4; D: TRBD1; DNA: TGTGCCAGCAGCATAGATCAGGGGGCGGGTCAGCCCCAGCATTTT; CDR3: CASSIDQGAGQPQHF